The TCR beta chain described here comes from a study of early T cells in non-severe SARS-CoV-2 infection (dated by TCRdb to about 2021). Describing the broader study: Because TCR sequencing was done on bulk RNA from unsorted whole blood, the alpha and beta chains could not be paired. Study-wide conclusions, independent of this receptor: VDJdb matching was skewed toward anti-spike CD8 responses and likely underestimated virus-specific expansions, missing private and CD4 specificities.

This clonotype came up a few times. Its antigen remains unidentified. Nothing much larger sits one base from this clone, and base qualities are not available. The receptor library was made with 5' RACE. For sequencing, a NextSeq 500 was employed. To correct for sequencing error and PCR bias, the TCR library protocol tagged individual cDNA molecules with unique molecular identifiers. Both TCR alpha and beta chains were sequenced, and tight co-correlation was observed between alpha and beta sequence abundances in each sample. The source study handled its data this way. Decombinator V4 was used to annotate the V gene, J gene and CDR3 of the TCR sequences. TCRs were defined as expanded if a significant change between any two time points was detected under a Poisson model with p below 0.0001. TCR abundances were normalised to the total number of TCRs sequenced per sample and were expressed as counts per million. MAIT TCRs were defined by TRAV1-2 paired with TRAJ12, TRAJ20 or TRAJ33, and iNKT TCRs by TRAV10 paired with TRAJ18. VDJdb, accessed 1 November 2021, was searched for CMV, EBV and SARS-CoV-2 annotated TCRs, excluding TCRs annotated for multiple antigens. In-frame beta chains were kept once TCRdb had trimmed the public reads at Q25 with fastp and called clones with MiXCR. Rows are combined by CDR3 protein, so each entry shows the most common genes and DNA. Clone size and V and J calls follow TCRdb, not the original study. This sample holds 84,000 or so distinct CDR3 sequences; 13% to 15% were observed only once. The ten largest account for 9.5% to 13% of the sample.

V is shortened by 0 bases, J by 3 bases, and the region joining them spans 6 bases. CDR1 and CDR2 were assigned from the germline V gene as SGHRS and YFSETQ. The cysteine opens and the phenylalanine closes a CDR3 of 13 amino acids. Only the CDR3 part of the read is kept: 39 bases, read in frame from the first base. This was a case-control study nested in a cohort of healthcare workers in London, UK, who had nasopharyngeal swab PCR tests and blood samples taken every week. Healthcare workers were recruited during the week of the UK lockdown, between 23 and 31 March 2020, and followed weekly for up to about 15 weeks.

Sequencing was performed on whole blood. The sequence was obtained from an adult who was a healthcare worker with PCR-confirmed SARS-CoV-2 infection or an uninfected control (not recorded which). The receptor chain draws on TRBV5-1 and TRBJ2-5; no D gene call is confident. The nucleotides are TGCGCCAGCAGCTTGGGCCTAAAAGAGACCCAGTACTTC. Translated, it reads CASSLGLKETQYF.